A few counts support the clone carrying this T cell receptor beta chain. The sample originates from a study of T-cell reconstitution after alpha-beta-depleted transplantation in children. Trimming at V came to 0 bases and at J to 7 bases, leaving 18 bases not matched to a gene. The length of the CDR3 is 17 residues. Germline V gene lookup returns CDR1 DFQATT and CDR2 SNEGSKA (reference sequence). Molecular barcoding with unique molecular identifiers was used for the TCRbeta library. TCRdb redid the calling of the PCR reads with MiXCR, one entry per CDR3 protein. This sample carries some 500,000 distinct CDR3 sequences, around 17% of them seen once, and the ten largest clones take 3.3%.

V and J are TRBV20-1 and TRBJ2-7, with TRBD2 matching 7 bases. The source material was PBMCs from the stem cell graft donor, sampled from the stem cell graft. The TCR was taken from a human donor who donated a stem cell graft to a child with acute lymphoblastic leukemia. DNA of the CDR3: TGCAGTGCTAGAGACCCTCGACTAGCCACCTCGCTCTGGGAGCAGTACTTC. Its translation: CSARDPRLATSLWEQYF.